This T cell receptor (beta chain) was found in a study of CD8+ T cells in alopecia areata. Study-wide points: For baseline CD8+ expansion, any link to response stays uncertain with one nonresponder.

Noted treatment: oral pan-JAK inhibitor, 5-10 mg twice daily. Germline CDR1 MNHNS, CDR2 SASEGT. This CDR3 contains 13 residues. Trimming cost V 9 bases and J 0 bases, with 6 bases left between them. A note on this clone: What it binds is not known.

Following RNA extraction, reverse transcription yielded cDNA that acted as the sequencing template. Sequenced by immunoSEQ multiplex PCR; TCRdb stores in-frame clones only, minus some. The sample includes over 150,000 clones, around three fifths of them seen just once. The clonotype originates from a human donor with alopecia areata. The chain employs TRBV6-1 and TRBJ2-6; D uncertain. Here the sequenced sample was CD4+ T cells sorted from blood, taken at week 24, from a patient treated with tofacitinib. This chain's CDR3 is CARGNSGANVLTF. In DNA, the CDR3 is TGTGCCAGAGGAAACTCTGGGGCCAACGTCCTGACTTTC.